Shown below are 12 T cell receptor beta chains from a single sample sequenced in a study of cytomegalovirus exposure and HLA in healthy donors (dated by TCRdb to 2017 to 2019). Library preparation was by the immunoSEQ multiplex PCR assay. For the multiplex PCR, a mixture combining 60 forward primers for TCR Vbeta segments and 13 reverse primers for TCR Jbeta segments was used. TCRdb mirrors the immuneACCESS table, restricted to in-frame sequences. Some clones are absent from its copies; in checked studies, under half trace to an unresolved V gene, and the reason for the others is unknown. The table for this sample lists about 110,000 clones; around 76% of them were counted only once. The ten biggest clones cover roughly 6.5% of the sample. Material: PBMCs. All receptors come from a woman aged 45 to 65 in good health and CMV-seropositive.

This clone was found a few times. The V gene is TRBV9, the J gene TRBJ1-1, with D uncertain. This CDR3 is 15 amino acids long. V lost 4 bases and J lost 7, with 20 bases in between. The germline gives CDR1 SGDLS, CDR2 YYNGEE. CDR3 bases: TGTGCCAGCAGCCAAGAGGCCGGTCGATATGGTGAAGCTTTCTTT. Encoded protein: CASSQEAGRYGEAFF.

This chain links TRBV6-5 with TRBJ1-2; no clear D. CDR1 is MNHEY, CDR2 SVGAGI, per germline. V shed 0 bases and J shed 2 bases, with 7 bases lying between them. This CDR3 region has 14 residues. The CDR3 sequence is CASSYSGGNYGYTF. CDR3 sequence (DNA): TGTGCCAGCAGTTACTCAGGCGGGAACTATGGCTACACCTTC.

The V call is TRBV4-2, the J call TRBJ2-3, with 12 bases fitting TRBD2. V lost 5 bases to trimming and J lost 0 bases; unmatched junction nucleotides: 6. Germline lookup yields CDR1 LGHNA and CDR2 YNFKEQ. The CDR3 runs to 17 residues. CDR3 nucleotide sequence: TGTGCCAGCAGCTCCCGACTAGCGGGGGAGAGCACAGATACGCAGTATTTT. Protein product: CASSSRLAGESTDTQYF.

CDR3 amino acids: CATSRDQTGANSPLHF. CDR3 nucleotides: TGTGCCACCAGCAGAGATCAGACAGGTGCTAATTCACCCCTCCACTTT. The rearrangement joins TRBV15 to TRBJ1-6, with a weak D call TRBD1 (6 bases). Trimming took 0 bases from V and 6 from J, leaving 12 bases between them. The CDR3 is 16 amino acids. CDR1 LNHNV and CDR2 YYDKDF come from the germline V gene (reference sequence).

The rearrangement uses TRBV4-1 and TRBJ1-5, with 7 positions matching TRBD1. Trimming at V came to 2 bases and at J to 4 bases, leaving 5 bases not matched to a gene. CDR1 is MGHRA and CDR2 is YSYEKL in the germline V gene. The CDR3 contains 15 residues. The CDR3 DNA sequence: TGCGCCAGCAGCCAAAACAGGGGCCCAAATCAGCCCCAGCATTTT. Protein sequence: CASSQNRGPNQPQHF.

The chain couples TRBV5-1 to TRBJ2-3; 10 bases agree with TRBD1. The length of the CDR3 is 14 residues. J gave up 9 bases and V 4 bases, and 8 bases lay outside the gene matches. Germline V gene data show CDR1 as SGHRS and CDR2 as YFSETQ. The CDR3, as DNA: TGCGCCAGCAGCCTGGACAGGGGGAGAAGAACGCAGTATTTT. Amino acids: CASSLDRGRRTQYF.

V is TRBV19 and J is TRBJ1-2; 8 bases line up with TRBD1. CDR3 size: 14 residues. Trimming took 6 bases from V and 11 from J; bases not matched to a gene: 14. The V gene's germline CDR1 is LNHDA and CDR2 SQIVND (reference sequence). The CDR3 DNA reads as TGTGCCAGTAGGCTTGACAGGGGATCGGAGCGGTACACCTTC. It translates to CASRLDRGSERYTF.

The chain recombines TRBV6-1 with TRBJ2-7; D may be TRBD2 (5 bases). V lost 0 bases, J lost 1 base, and 10 bases lay in between. This CDR3 contains 15 residues. Germline values: CDR1 MNHNS, CDR2 SASEGT. The CDR3 sequence: CASSEAWGASYEQYF. The CDR3 DNA reads as TGTGCCAGCAGTGAAGCGTGGGGAGCGTCCTACGAGCAGTACTTC.

The rearrangement joins TRBV28 to TRBJ2-1; a possible D gene is TRBD2 (6 bases). CDR1 is MDHEN and CDR2 is SYDVKM in the germline V gene. Trimming shortened V by 6 bases and J by 0 bases, and 21 bases separated the two germline ends. This CDR3 contains 18 residues. CDR3 nucleotide sequence: TGTGCCAGCAGCCCTGTCGGCGGTAGCGGTTACTCCTACAATGAGCAGTTCTTC. This gives the protein CASSPVGGSGYSYNEQFF. Using reference TRBV28 and TRBJ2-1 for the parts outside the CDR3, the full variable domain is DVKVTQSSRYLVKRTGEKVFLECVQDMDHENMFWYRQDPGLGLRLIYFSYDVKMKEKGDIPEGYSVSREKKERFSLILESASTNQTSMYLCASSPVGGSGYSYNEQFFGPGTRLTVL.

The chain joins TRBV28 to TRBJ1-4; 8 nucleotides match TRBD1. Germline assignment: CDR1 MDHEN and CDR2 SYDVKM. Trimming removed 3 bases from V and 4 bases from J; junction bases left unmatched: 10. The CDR3 spans 17 residues. The CDR3 loop reads CASSFRQGRRDNEKLFF. Written as DNA, the CDR3 is TGTGCCAGCAGTTTCAGACAGGGGCGGCGGGATAATGAAAAACTGTTTTTT.

This clone appeared a single time. This chain joins TRBV2 and TRBJ1-2; tentative D call: TRBD1 (5 bases). The CDR3 contains 15 residues. Germline CDR1 is SNHLY and CDR2 is FYNNEI. Trimming took 2 bases from V and 8 from J, leaving 18 bases between them. CDR3 residues: CASSEPQGITQGYTF. In DNA form, the CDR3 reads TGTGCCAGCAGTGAACCCCAGGGTATAACCCAAGGCTACACCTTC.

This clone was counted a single time. This chain links TRBV5-1 with TRBJ2-5; the D is unclear. Germline V CDR1 and CDR2: SGHRS, YFSETQ. V was trimmed by 0 bases and J by 1 base, leaving 10 bases between them. The CDR3 is 15 residues long. The DNA for the CDR3 is TGCGCCAGCAGCTTGGGAGTAGCACCCCAAGAGACCCAGTACTTC. Translated: CASSLGVAPQETQYF. Variable domain in full (rest from reference TRBV5-1 and TRBJ2-5): KAGVTQTPRYLIKTRGQQVTLSCSPISGHRSVSWYQQTPGQGLQFLFEYFSETQRNKGNFPGRFSGRQFSNSRSEMNVSTLELGDSALYLCASSLGVAPQETQYFGPGTRLLVL.